This T cell receptor beta chain comes out of a study of T cell repertoires in cytomegalovirus infection. This clonotype was observed many times. This CDR3 contains 14 residues. Germline CDR1 and CDR2: SQVTM and ANQGSEA. Trimming took off 6 bases at V and 2 bases at J, with 17 bases between the two ends. TCRdb itself ran the reads through MiXCR, one entry per CDR3 protein. The table has hundreds of thousands of distinct CDR3 sequences, 11% seen once; the top ten hold 9.5% to 13%. The V and J genes are TRBV29-1 and TRBJ2-7; TRBD1 is a possible D gene (5 bases). Sequencing used PBMCs. This sequence was found in a human donor in good health (CMV status not recorded). Some clones in this sample may be carry-over from other donors' samples. The CDR3: CSVGQVEGAYEQYF. In DNA form, the CDR3 reads TGCAGCGTCGGGCAGGTGGAAGGGGCCTACGAGCAGTACTTC.